The 7 T cell receptor beta chains reported below all come from one sample, sequenced in a study of T cell responses to AZD1222 COVID-19 vaccine. This table comes from immunoSEQ multiplex PCR, and its TCRdb copy is limited to in-frame clones, with some not included. The data hold over 100,000 clones, with 75% to 90% observed a single time. Sequenced here: peripheral blood, sampled on day 0 of AZD1222 vaccination. These receptors were taken from an adult in good health.

The J gene is TRBJ1-2, the V gene TRBV27; D not certain. Germline V gene data show CDR1 as MNHEY and CDR2 as SMNVEV (reference sequence). This CDR3 comprises 16 residues. Trimming shortened V by 0 bases and J by 2 bases, and 13 bases separated the two germline ends. CDR3 in amino acids: CASSLSPPGSNYGYTF. For the CDR3, the DNA is TGTGCCAGCAGTTTATCACCACCGGGATCAAACTATGGCTACACCTTC.

V and J are TRBV29-1 and TRBJ2-7; a possible D gene is TRBD1 (6 bases). The CDR3 is 12 amino acids. With 4 bases removed from V and 2 bases from J, the gap between germline ends came to 9 bases. The germline V gene has CDR1 SQVTM and CDR2 ANQGSEA. Written as DNA, the CDR3 is TGCAGCGTTGTCGACAGGCCCTACGAGCAGTACTTC. Its translation is CSVVDRPYEQYF.

The J gene is TRBJ1-3, the V gene TRBV3-1 (or the pseudogene TRBV3-2), with a tentative D call TRBD1 (5 bases). The germline V and J ends were trimmed by 4 bases and 0 bases, with 10 bases remaining between them. CDR3 size: 15 residues. Germline-derived CDR1 and CDR2 are LGHDT and YNNKEL (reference sequence). The CDR3 DNA sequence: TGTGCCAGCAGCCCTACCGACAGCTCTGGAAACACCATATATTTT. Protein product: CASSPTDSSGNTIYF.

The rearrangement joins TRBV5-5 to TRBJ2-5, with D perhaps matching TRBD2 (7 bases). Trimming stripped 4 bases from V and 1 base from J, with 20 bases between. Germline assignment: CDR1 SGHKS and CDR2 YYEKEE (reference sequence). The CDR3 is 17 amino acids. CDR3 DNA sequence: TGTGCCAGCAGCCGCGGCTGGGCGGGGGCCACCCAAGAGACCCAGTACTTC. Protein sequence: CASSRGWAGATQETQYF.

The chain couples TRBV6-5 to TRBJ1-5; 7 bases align to TRBD1. Germline trimming cut 6 bases from V and 3 bases from J; bases unmatched to any gene: 8. The CDR3 is 15 residues long. Germline CDR1 reads MNHEY; CDR2 reads SVGAGI. CDR3: CASRCPDRANQPQHF. The CDR3, as DNA: TGTGCCAGCAGGTGTCCAGACAGGGCCAATCAGCCCCAGCATTTT.

V is TRBV5-4 and J is TRBJ1-1, with D possibly being TRBD1 (5 bases). Germline V gives CDR1 SGHNT, CDR2 YYREEE (reference sequence). Between the trimmed V and J ends, which lost 2 bases and 5 bases, there was a span of 16 bases. The CDR3 sequence is 15 residues long. The CDR3 DNA is TGTGCCAGCAGCTTCCAGGGTTCGTTCGGGACTGAAGCTTTCTTT. Translation: CASSFQGSFGTEAFF.

The chain recombines TRBV6-5 with TRBJ2-7; TRBD1 matches 11 bases. V shed 1 base and J 5 bases; nucleotides not matched to a gene: 7. CDR1 is MNHEY and CDR2 is SVGAGI in the germline V gene. The CDR3 is made up of 16 amino acids. CDR3 nucleotide sequence: TGTGCCAGCAGTTACTGGCGGGACAGGGGGAAGCACGAGCAGTACTTC. Translating it yields CASSYWRDRGKHEQYF.